The sequence of this T cell receptor beta chain was determined in a study of T cell responses to AZD1222 COVID-19 vaccine. Points from the study as a whole: Donors skewed white British and female; clonal diversity was possibly underestimated.

V was pared by 0 bases and J by 7 bases, with 10 bases between. Germline lookup yields CDR1 MRHNA and CDR2 SNTAGT. The CDR3 has 14 residues. A word on this clone: What it binds is not known.

Only in-frame clones appear in the TCRdb table, and some are missing; sequencing was by immunoSEQ multiplex PCR. Here the sample spans about 150,000 clones, about 91% being singletons. The V gene is TRBV6-4, the J gene TRBJ2-1; TRBD2 might be the D (7 bases). Sequenced material: peripheral blood, taken on day 0 of AZD1222 vaccination. This clonotype was obtained from an adult in good health. The CDR3 loop reads CASSDSGGANEQFF. The CDR3 DNA reads TGTGCCAGCAGTGACTCGGGGGGGGCAAATGAGCAGTTCTTC.